This T cell receptor (beta chain) derives from a study of T cell responses to AZD1222 COVID-19 vaccine. Study-wide results and caveats: Among spike-specific TCRs, nearly half reportedly target unmutated variant regions. The sample set comprised mostly white British donors with more females, and clonal diversity was possibly underestimated.

Repertoires were generated with immunoSEQ multiplex PCR, while TCRdb's copy carries only in-frame clones and drops some. The sample comprises 90,000 to 130,000 clones, about 80% of which are singletons, and about 9% rests with the top ten. Germline values: CDR1 SEHNR, CDR2 FQNEAQ (reference sequence). The CDR3 length is 14 residues. The V gene end was trimmed by 2 bases and the J gene end by 7 bases; junction bases not matched to a gene: 4. Note on this clone: The antigen is unknown.

The sample was peripheral blood, taken on day 0 of AZD1222 vaccination. The receptor comes from an adult in good health. The chain recombines TRBV7-9 with TRBJ1-5, with TRBD1 matching 8 bases. The CDR3 nucleotides are TGTGCCAGCAGCTTACAGGGGGCCCAACAGCCCCAGCATTTT. This sequence encodes CASSLQGAQQPQHF.